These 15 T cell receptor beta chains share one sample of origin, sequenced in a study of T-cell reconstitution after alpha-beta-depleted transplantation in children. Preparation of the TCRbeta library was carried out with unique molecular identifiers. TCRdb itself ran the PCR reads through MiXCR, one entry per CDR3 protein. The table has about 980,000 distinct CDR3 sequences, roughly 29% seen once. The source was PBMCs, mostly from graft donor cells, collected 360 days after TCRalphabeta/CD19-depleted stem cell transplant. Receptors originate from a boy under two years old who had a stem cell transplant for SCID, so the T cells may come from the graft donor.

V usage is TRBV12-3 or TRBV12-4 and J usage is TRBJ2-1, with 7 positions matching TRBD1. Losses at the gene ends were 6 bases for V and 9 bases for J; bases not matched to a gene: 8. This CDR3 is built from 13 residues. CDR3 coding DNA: TGTGCCAGCAGACGAACAGGGGTCCGTGAGCAGTTCTTC. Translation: CASRRTGVREQFF.

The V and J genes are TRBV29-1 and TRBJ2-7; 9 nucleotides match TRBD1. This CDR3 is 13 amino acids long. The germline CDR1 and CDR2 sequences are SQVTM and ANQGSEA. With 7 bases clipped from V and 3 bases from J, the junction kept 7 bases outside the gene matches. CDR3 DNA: TGCAGCGGTGGAGGGACAGGGTTCTACGAGCAGTACTTC. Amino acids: CSGGGTGFYEQYF.

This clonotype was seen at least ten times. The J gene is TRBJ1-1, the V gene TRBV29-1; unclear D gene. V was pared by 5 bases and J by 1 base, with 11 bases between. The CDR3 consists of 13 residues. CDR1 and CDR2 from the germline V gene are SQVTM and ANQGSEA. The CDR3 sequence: CSVKKVTNTEAFF. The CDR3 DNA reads TGCAGCGTTAAGAAGGTTACGAACACTGAAGCTTTCTTT. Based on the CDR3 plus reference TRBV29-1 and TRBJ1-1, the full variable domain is SAVISQKPSRDICQRGTSLTIQCQVDSQVTMMFWYRQQPGQSLTLIATANQGSEATYESGFVIDKFPISRPNLTFSTLTVSNMSPEDSSIYLCSVKKVTNTEAFFGQGTRLTVV.

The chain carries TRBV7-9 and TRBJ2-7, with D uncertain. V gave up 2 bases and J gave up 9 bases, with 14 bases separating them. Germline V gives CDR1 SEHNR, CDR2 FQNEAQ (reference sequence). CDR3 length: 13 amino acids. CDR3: CASSLLIDGSQYF. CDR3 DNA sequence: TGTGCCAGCAGCTTATTAATTGACGGCTCGCAGTACTTC.

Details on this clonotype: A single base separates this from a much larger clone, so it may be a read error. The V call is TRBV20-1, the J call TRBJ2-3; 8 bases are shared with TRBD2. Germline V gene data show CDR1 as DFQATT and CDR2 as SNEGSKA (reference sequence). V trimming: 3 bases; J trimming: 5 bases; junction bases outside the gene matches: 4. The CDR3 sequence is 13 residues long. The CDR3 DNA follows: TGCAGTGCTAGCGGGGGGGTGCGAGATACGCAGTATTTT. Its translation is CSASGGVRDTQYF.

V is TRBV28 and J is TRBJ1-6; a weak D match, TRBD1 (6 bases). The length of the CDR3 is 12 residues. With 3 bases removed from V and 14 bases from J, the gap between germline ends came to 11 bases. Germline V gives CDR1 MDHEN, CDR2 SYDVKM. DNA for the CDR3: TGTGCCAGCAGTTTGGGGGCGGTATCCCTCCACTTT. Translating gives CASSLGAVSLHF.

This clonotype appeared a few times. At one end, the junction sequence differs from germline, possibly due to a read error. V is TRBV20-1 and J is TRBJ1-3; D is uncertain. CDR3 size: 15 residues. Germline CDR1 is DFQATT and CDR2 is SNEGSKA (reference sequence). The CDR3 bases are TGCAGTGCTAGCCCAGGCTCACCCTCTCGAAACACCATATATTTT. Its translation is CSASPGSPSRNTIYF.

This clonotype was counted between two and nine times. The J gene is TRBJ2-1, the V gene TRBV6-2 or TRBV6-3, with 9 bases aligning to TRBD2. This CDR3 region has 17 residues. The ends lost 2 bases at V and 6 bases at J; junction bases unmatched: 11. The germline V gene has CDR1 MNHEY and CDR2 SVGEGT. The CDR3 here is CASSYPPMRGGLNEQFF. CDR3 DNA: TGTGCCAGCAGTTACCCTCCGATGCGGGGGGGCCTCAATGAGCAGTTCTTC.

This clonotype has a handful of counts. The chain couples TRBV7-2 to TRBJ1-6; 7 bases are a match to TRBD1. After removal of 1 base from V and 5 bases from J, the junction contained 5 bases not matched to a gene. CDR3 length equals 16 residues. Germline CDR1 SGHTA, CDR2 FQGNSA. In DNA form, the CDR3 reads TGTGCCAGCAGCTTAGGTGACAGGGAAGATAATTCACCCCTCCACTTT. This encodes CASSLGDREDNSPLHF.

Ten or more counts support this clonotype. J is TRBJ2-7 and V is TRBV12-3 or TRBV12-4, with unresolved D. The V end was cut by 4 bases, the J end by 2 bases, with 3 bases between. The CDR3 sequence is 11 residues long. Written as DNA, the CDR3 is TGTGCCAGCAGTTCCACCTACGAGCAGTACTTC. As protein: CASSSTYEQYF.

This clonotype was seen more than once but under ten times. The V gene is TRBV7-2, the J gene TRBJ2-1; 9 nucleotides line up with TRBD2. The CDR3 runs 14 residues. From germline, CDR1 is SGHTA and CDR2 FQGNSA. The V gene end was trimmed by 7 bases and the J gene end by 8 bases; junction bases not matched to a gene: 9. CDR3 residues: CASILAGAGDEQFF. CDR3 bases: TGTGCCAGCATATTAGCGGGGGCAGGGGATGAGCAGTTCTTC.

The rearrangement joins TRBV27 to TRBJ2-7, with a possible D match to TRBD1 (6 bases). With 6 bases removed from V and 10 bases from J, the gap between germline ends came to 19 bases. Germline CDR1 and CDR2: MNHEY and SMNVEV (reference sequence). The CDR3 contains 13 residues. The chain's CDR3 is CASSQYRAEEQYF. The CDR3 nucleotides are TGTGCCAGCAGCCAGTACAGGGCGGAAGAACAGTACTTC.

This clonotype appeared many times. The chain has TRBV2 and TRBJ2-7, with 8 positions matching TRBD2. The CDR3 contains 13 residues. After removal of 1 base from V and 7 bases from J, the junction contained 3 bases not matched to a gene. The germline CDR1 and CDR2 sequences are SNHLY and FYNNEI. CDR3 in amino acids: CASSEGLAWEQYF. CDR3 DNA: TGTGCCAGCAGTGAAGGACTAGCGTGGGAGCAGTACTTC.

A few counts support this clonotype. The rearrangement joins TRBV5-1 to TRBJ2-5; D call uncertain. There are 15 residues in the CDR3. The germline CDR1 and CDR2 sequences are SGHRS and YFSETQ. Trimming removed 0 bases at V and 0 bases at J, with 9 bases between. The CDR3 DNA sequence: TGCGCCAGCAGCTTGGCACAACTGTACCAAGAGACCCAGTACTTC. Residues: CASSLAQLYQETQYF.

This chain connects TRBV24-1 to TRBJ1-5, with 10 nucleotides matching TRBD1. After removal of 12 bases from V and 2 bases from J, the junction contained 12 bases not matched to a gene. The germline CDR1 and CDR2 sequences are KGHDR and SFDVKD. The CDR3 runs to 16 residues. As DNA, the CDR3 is TGTGCCGCCCCCCGGGACAGGGGAGGAGGCAATCAGCCCCAGCATTTT. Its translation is CAAPRDRGGGNQPQHF.